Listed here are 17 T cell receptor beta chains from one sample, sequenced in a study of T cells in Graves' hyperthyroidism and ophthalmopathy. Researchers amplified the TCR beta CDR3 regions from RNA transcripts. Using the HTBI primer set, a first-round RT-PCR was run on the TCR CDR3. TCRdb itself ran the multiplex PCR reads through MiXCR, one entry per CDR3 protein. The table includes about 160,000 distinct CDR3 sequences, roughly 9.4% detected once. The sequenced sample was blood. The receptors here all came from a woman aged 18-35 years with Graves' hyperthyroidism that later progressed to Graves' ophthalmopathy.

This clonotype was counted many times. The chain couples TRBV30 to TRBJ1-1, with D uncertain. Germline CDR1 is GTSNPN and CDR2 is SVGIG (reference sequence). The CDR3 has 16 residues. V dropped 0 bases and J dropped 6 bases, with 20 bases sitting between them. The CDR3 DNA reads TGTGCCTGGAGTGTAGGTTCGAACGGAGGCCTGGCTGAAGCTTTCTTT. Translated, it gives CAWSVGSNGGLAEAFF.

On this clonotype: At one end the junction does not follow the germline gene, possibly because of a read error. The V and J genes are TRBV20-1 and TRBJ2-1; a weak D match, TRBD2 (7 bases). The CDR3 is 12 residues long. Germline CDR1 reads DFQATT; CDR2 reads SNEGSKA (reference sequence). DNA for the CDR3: TGCAATGCTAGTGCGGGGGCCAATGAGCAGTTCTTC. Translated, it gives CNASAGANEQFF.

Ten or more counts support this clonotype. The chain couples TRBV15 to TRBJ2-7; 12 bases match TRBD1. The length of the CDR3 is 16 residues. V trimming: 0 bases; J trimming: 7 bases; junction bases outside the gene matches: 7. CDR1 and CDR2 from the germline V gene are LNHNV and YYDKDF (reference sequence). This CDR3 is CATSRDKGQGATEQYF. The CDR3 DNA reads TGTGCCACCAGCAGAGATAAGGGACAGGGGGCCACGGAGCAGTACTTC. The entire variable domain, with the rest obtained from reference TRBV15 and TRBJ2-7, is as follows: DAMVIQNPRYQVTQFGKPVTLSCSQTLNHNVMYWYQQKSSQAPKLLFHYYDKDFNNEADTPDNFQSRRPNTSFCFLDIRSPGLGDTAMYLCATSRDKGQGATEQYFGPGTRLTVT.

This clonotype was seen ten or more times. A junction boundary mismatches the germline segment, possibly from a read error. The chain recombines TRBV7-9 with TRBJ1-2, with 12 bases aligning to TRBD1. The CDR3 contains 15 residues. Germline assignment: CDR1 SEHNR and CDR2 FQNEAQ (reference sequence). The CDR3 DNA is TGTGCCAGCAGGTTAGGGACAGGGGGCAACTATGGCTACACCTTC. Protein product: CASRLGTGGNYGYTF.

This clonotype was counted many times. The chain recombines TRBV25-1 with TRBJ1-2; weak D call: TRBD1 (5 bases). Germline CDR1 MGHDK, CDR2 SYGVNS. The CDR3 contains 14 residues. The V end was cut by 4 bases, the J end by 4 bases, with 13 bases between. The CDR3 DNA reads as TGTGCCAGCAGTGCGGGGCCTATCCCCTATGGCTACACCTTC. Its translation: CASSAGPIPYGYTF.

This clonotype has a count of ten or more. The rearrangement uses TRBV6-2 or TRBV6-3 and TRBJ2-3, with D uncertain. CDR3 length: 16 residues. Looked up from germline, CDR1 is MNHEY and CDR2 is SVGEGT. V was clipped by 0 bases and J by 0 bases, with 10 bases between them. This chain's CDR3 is CASSYSRKESTDTQYF. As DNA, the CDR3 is TGTGCCAGCAGTTACTCGCGGAAGGAAAGCACAGATACGCAGTATTTT.

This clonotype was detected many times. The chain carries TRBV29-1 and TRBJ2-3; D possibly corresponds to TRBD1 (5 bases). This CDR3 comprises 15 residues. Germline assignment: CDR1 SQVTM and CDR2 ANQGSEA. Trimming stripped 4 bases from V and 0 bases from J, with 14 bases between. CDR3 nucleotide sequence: TGCAGCGTTGCAAGAGACAGAACGAGCACAGATACGCAGTATTTT. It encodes CSVARDRTSTDTQYF.

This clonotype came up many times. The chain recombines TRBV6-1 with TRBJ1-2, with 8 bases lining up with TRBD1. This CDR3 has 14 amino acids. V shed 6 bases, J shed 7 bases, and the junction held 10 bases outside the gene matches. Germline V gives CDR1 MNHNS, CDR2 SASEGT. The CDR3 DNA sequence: TGTGCCAGCAGCTTACGAGGGACAGGAGCTGGCTACACCTTC. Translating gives CASSLRGTGAGYTF.

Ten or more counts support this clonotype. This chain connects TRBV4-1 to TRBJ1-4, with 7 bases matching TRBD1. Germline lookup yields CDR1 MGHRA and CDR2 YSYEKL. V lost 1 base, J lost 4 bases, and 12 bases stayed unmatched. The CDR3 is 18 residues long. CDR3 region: CASSQGQGGRRINEKLFF. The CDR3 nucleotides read TGCGCCAGCAGCCAAGGACAGGGAGGCAGAAGGATTAATGAAAAACTGTTTTTT.

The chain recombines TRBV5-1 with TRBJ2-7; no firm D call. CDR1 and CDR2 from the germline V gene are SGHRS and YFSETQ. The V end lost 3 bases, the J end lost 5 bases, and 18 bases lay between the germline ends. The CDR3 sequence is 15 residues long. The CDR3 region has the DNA TGCGCCAGCAGCTCGGATCTAGTTCTAGGGAACGAGCAGTACTTC. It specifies CASSSDLVLGNEQYF.

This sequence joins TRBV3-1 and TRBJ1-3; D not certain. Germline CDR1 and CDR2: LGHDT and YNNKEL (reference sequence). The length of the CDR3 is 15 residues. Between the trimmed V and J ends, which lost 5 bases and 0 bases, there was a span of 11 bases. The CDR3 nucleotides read TGTGCCAGCAGCTCCGGACGGGTCTCTGGAAACACCATATATTTT. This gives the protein CASSSGRVSGNTIYF. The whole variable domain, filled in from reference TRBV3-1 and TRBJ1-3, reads DTAVSQTPKYLVTQMGNDKSIKCEQNLGHDTMYWYKQDSKKFLKIMFSYNNKELIINETVPNRFSPKSPDKAHLNLHINSLELGDSAVYFCASSSGRVSGNTIYFGEGSWLTVV.

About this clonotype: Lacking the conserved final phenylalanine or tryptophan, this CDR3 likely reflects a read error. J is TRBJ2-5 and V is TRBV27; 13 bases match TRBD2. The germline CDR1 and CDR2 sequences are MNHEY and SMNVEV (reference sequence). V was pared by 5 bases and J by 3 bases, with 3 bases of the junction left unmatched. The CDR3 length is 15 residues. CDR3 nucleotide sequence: TGTGCCAGCAGTATCGGGACTAGCGGGAAAGAGACCCAGTACTCC. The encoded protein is CASSIGTSGKETQYS.

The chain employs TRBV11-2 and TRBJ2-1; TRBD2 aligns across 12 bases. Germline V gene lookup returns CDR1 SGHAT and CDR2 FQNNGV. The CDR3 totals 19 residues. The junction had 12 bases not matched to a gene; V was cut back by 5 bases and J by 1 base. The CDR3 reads CASSPLASGRATSYNEQFF. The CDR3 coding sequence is TGTGCCAGCAGCCCCCTGGCTAGCGGGAGGGCTACGTCCTACAATGAGCAGTTCTTC.

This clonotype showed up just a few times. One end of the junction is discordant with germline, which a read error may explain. The CDR3: CASTRGGPYERYF. DNA for the CDR3: TGTGCCAGCACAAGGGGCGGCCCTTACGAGCGGTACTTC. This sequence joins TRBV6-1 and TRBJ2-7; a possible D gene is TRBD1 (5 bases). Germline CDR1 is MNHNS and CDR2 is SASEGT. The CDR3 spans 13 residues.

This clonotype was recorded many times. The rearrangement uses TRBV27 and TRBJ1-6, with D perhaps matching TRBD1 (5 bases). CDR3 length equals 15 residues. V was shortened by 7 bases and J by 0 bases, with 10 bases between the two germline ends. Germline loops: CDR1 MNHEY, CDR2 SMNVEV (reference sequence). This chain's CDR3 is CASTPGGSYNSPLHF. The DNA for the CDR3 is TGTGCCAGCACCCCGGGGGGCTCCTATAATTCACCCCTCCACTTT.

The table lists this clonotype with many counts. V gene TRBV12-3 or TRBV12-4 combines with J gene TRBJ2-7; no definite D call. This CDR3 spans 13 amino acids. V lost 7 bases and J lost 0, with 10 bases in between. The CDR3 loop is CASKTRASYEQYF. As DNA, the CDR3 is TGTGCCAGCAAGACCCGGGCCTCCTACGAGCAGTACTTC.

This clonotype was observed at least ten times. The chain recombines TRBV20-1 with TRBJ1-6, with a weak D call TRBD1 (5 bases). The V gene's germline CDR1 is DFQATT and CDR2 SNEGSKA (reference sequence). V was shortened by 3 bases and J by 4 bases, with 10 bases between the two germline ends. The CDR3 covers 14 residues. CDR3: CSASSRQYNSPLHF. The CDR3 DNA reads TGCAGTGCTAGCTCCCGACAGTATAATTCACCCCTCCACTTT.